The rows below give T cell receptor beta chains drawn from one sample of a study of tumor-infiltrating lymphocytes in localized non-small cell lung cancer. Here immunoSEQ multiplex PCR was the method, and the copy in TCRdb shows in-frame clones only, minus some. The sample consists of under 10,000 clones, less than 80% of them appearing once. The sample consisted of lung tumor tissue. The receptors come from a human donor with non-small cell lung cancer. Each CDR3 is given with its conserved first and last residue. D genes are given only for firm matches. Expanded clones are given a class, and other clones once, few, many or no size at all.

v_gene	j_gene	len	abundance	d_gene	CDR3nt	CDR3aa
TRBV9	TRBJ1-1	14	medium-sized	.	TGTGCCAGCAGCGTAGCCTGGACGGGCACTGAAGCTTTCTTT	CASSVAWTGTEAFF
TRBV7-9	TRBJ1-2	13	.	TRBD1	TGTGCCAGCAGCTTACAGGGGGCCTATGGCTACACCTTC	CASSLQGAYGYTF
TRBV5-1	TRBJ1-2	13	.	.	TGCGCCAGCAGTCCGCAGGGAAACTATGGCTACACCTTC	CASSPQGNYGYTF
TRBV6-6	TRBJ2-7	13	.	TRBD1	TGTGCCAGCAGTACGGGACAGGGTAACGAGCAGTACTTC	CASSTGQGNEQYF
TRBV5-1	TRBJ2-1	15	.	.	TGCGCCAGCAGCCCCTTAGCGTTCGAGGGGAATGAGCAGTTCTTC	CASSPLAFEGNEQFF
TRBV5-1	TRBJ2-3	17	.	.	TGCGCCAGCAGCTTAGTCGGCGGGGCTTGGAGCACAGATACGCAGTATTTT	CASSLVGGAWSTDTQYF
TRBV29-1	TRBJ2-3	12	.	.	TGCAGCGTTGTTGTTACGGCAGATACGCAGTATTTT	CSVVVTADTQYF
TRBV5-6	TRBJ2-7	15	.	TRBD2	TGTGCCAGCAGCTCGAATCTAGCGGGGTTCTACGAGCAGTACTTC	CASSSNLAGFYEQYF
TRBV4-2	TRBJ1-5	15	.	.	TGTGCCAGCAGCCAAGAACAGGGTGGCAATCAGCCCCAGCATTTT	CASSQEQGGNQPQHF
TRBV14	TRBJ2-1	14	few	.	TGTGCCAGCAGCCAACCAGGACGGGGCAATGAGCAGTTCTTC	CASSQPGRGNEQFF
TRBV5-1	TRBJ1-1	14	.	.	TGCGCCAGCAGCTTGGAAGGCATGAACACTGAAGCTTTCTTT	CASSLEGMNTEAFF
TRBV6-1	TRBJ2-7	14	.	TRBD1	TGTGCCAGCAGTGTGGGACAGGAATCCTACGAGCAGTACTTC	CASSVGQESYEQYF
TRBV6-4	TRBJ1-6	17	.	.	TGTGCCAGCAGTGCCGTCGGCGAATACGGAGATAATTCACCCCTCCACTTT	CASSAVGEYGDNSPLHF
TRBV29-1	TRBJ2-7	14	.	.	TGCAGCGTTGAGGTTCGGGACAAAGCCTACGAGCAGTACTTC	CSVEVRDKAYEQYF
TRBV5-1	TRBJ2-3	13	.	.	TGCGCCAGCAGCTTGATGATCCTGGATACGCAGTATTTT	CASSLMILDTQYF
TRBV11-3	TRBJ2-5	15	.	.	TGTGCCAGCAGCCTTACAGGGAAACTCCAAGAGACCCAGTACTTC	CASSLTGKLQETQYF
TRBV7-2	TRBJ2-3	13	once	TRBD2	TGTGCCAGCACCTTGGGGCGGGGGGGCACGAAGTATTTT	CASTLGRGGTKYF
TRBV7-9	TRBJ2-5	12	.	.	TGTGCCAGCAGCCAAACAGCGGAGACCCAGTACTTC	CASSQTAETQYF
TRBV7-6	TRBJ2-7	16	.	TRBD1	TGTGCCAGCAGCTCCCTCGCCGGGACAGACGCTAGTGAGCAGTACTTC	CASSSLAGTDASEQYF
TRBV30	TRBJ1-4	14	.	.	TGTGCCTGGAATTTAAACCGGGGGGATGAAAAACTGTTTTTT	CAWNLNRGDEKLFF
TRBV7-8	TRBJ1-2	14	.	.	TGTGCCAGCAGCGGGTACGGACAGCTATATGGCTACACCTTC	CASSGYGQLYGYTF
TRBV4-2	TRBJ1-4	14	.	.	TGTGCCAGCAGACAACAGGGACCTAATGGGGAACTGTTTTTT	CASRQQGPNGELFF
TRBV18	TRBJ2-2	15	once	TRBD1	TGTGCCAGCTCACCGCGACAGGGTCGGACCGGGGAGCTGTTTTTT	CASSPRQGRTGELFF
TRBV28	TRBJ2-5	12	.	.	TGTGCCAGCAGTTTAAGGGTGGAGACCCAGTACTTC	CASSLRVETQYF
TRBV7-9	TRBJ1-1	15	few	.	TGTGCCAGCAGCTCCCCCCTGGGGGAAGGCACTGAAGCTTTCTTT	CASSSPLGEGTEAFF
TRBV7-6	TRBJ1-2	14	large	TRBD1	TGTGCCAGCAGCCCCTTGGACAGGACGTATGGCTACACCTTC	CASSPLDRTYGYTF
TRBV15	TRBJ2-7	14	.	TRBD1	TGTGCCACCAGCATCGGGACAGGGACCTACGAGCAGTACTTC	CATSIGTGTYEQYF
TRBV6-6	TRBJ1-2	15	.	.	TGTGCCAGCACCAACACTGGAGACCGGGGCTATGGCTACACCTTC	CASTNTGDRGYGYTF
TRBV5-1	TRBJ1-4	15	.	.	TGCGCCAGTGGAGACATGACAGGCCCTAATGAAAAACTGTTTTTT	CASGDMTGPNEKLFF
TRBV5-1	TRBJ1-4	18	.	.	TGCGCCAGCAGCTGGGGCCGGGGCGTAATTGCAACTAATGAAAAACTGTTTTTT	CASSWGRGVIATNEKLFF
TRBV14	TRBJ2-1	11	.	.	TGTGCCAGCAGCCAATACAATGAGCAGTTCTTC	CASSQYNEQFF
TRBV30	TRBJ1-2	15	.	.	TGTGCCTGGGCCCTGTATATAGGGGAAAACTATGGCTACACCTTC	CAWALYIGENYGYTF
TRBV30	TRBJ1-5	13	.	.	TGTGCCTGGAGCCCGCAGGCCGATCAGCCCCAGCATTTT	CAWSPQADQPQHF
TRBV29-1	TRBJ1-1	14	.	TRBD1	TGCAGCGTTCCACCGGGACAGGGGCGCACTGAAGCTTTCTTT	CSVPPGQGRTEAFF
TRBV5-1	TRBJ1-5	17	few	.	TGCGCCAGCAGCTTGGGGGCAGGAACTCATAGCAATCAGCCCCAGCATTTT	CASSLGAGTHSNQPQHF
TRBV5-5	TRBJ1-1	13	.	.	TGTGCCAGCAAGGAGGACCTGAACACTGAAGCTTTCTTT	CASKEDLNTEAFF
TRBV7-2	TRBJ1-2	12	once	.	TGTGCCAGCAGCTTAGCGGATTATGGCTACACCTTC	CASSLADYGYTF
TRBV7-8	TRBJ2-7	13	few	.	TGTGCCAGCAGCTATACGACGGACTACGAGCAGTACTTC	CASSYTTDYEQYF
TRBV29-1	TRBJ2-7	11	.	.	TGCAGCGTTTACCGGGACTACGAGCAGTACTTC	CSVYRDYEQYF
TRBV12-5	TRBJ2-7	13	few	.	TGTGCTAGTGGCCTGTGGCTAGCTGGTGAGCAGTACTTC	CASGLWLAGEQYF
TRBV11-2	TRBJ2-4	14	.	.	TGTGCCAGCAGCTTAGGGACCCCTCGGGACATTCAGTACTTC	CASSLGTPRDIQYF
TRBV27	TRBJ2-1	16	few	TRBD2	TGTGCCAGCAGTAAGGGACTAGCGGGAGGGGAGAATGAGCAGTTCTTC	CASSKGLAGGENEQFF
TRBV7-6	TRBJ2-7	13	.	.	TGTGCCAGCAGCTCGACACGGAGCTACGAGCAGTACTTC	CASSSTRSYEQYF
TRBV29-1	TRBJ1-1	13	.	.	TGCAGCGACGCTTGGGGAGGAGACACTGAAGCTTTCTTT	CSDAWGGDTEAFF
TRBV11-1	TRBJ2-1	14	.	TRBD2	TGTGCCAGCAGCTTGATTACTAGCGCAAATGAGCAGTTCTTC	CASSLITSANEQFF
TRBV18	TRBJ1-1	13	.	.	TGTGCCAGCGGAATGGCCTGGAACGCTGAAGCTTTCTTT	CASGMAWNAEAFF
TRBV6-1	TRBJ1-2	13	.	.	TGTGCCAGCAGATTATTCCCAGATCGTGGCTACACCTTC	CASRLFPDRGYTF
TRBV27	TRBJ2-7	15	.	TRBD2	TGTGCCAGCAGTTTAGGATCGGCTAGCGGCTACGAGCAGTACTTC	CASSLGSASGYEQYF
TRBV5-4	TRBJ2-7	12	few	.	TGTGCCAGCAGCTTTGGGGGGTACGAGCAGTACTTC	CASSFGGYEQYF
TRBV5-4	TRBJ2-1	12	.	.	TGTGCCAGCAGCTTACCTAGAAATGAGCAGTTCTTC	CASSLPRNEQFF
TRBV5-1	TRBJ2-7	11	.	.	TGCGCCAGCAGCTCGTTGTACGAGCAGTACTTC	CASSSLYEQYF
TRBV5-1	TRBJ2-3	14	.	.	TGCGCCAGCAGCTCCACTAGAAAGCCAGATACGCAGTATTTT	CASSSTRKPDTQYF
TRBV27	TRBJ2-1	18	few	TRBD2	TGTGCCAGCAGTTCCGTTTTAATTACTAGCGGGGCTTACAATGAGCAGTTCTTC	CASSSVLITSGAYNEQFF